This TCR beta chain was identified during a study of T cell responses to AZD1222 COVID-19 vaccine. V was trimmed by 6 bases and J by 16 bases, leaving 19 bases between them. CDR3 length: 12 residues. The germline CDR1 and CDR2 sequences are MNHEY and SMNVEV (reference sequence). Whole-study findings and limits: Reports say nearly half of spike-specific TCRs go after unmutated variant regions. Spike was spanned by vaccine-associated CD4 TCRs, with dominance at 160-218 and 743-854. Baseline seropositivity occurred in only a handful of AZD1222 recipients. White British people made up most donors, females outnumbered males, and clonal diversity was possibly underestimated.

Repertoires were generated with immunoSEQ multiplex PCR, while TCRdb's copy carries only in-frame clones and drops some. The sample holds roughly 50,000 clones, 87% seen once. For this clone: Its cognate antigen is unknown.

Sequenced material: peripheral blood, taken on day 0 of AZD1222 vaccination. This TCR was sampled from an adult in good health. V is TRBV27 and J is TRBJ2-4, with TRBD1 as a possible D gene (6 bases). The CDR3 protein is CASRPSQGSVYF. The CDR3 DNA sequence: TGTGCCAGCAGGCCTTCACAGGGCTCGGTCTACTTC.